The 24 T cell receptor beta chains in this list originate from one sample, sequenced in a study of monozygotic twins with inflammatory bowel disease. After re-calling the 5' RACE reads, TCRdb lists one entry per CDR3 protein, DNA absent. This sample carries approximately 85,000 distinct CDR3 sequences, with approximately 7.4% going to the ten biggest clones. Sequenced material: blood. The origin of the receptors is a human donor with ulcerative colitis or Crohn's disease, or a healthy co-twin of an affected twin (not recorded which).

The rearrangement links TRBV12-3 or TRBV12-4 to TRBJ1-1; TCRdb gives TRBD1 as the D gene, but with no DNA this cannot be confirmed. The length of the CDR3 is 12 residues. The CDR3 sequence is CASSSPRGRAFF.

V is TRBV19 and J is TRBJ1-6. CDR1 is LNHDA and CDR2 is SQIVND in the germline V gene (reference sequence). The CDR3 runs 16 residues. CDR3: CASSIEWRSYNSPLHF.

Here the CDR3 reads CATSSVQEDTDTQYF. The genes are TRBV24-1 and TRBJ2-3; no DNA is available, so the TRBD1 call from TCRdb remains unchecked. This CDR3 is 15 amino acids long. In germline, CDR1 is KGHDR, CDR2 SFDVKD.

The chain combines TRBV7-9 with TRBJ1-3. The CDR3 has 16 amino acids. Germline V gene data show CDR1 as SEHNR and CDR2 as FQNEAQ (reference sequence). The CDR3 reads CASSTWREQAGNTIYF.

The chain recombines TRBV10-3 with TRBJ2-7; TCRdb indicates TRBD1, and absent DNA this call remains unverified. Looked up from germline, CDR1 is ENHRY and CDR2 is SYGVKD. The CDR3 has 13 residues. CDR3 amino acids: CAISRQGAIEQYF.

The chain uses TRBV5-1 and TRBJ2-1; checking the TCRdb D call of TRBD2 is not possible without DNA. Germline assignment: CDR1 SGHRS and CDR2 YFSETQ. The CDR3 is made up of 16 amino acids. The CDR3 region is CASSLTLAGRGHEQFF.

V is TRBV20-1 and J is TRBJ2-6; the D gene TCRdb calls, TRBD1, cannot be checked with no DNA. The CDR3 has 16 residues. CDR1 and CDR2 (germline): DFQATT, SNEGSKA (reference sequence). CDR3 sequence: CSASKGAYSGANVLTF.

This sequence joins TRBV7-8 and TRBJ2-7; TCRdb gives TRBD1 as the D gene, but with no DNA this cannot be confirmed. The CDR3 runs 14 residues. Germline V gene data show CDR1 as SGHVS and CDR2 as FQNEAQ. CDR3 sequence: CASTPGGSSYEQYF. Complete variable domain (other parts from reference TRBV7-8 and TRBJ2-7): GAGVSQSPRYKVAKRGQDVALRCDPISGHVSLFWYQQALGQGPEFLTYFQNEAQLDKSGLPSDRFFAERPEGSVSTLKIQRTQQEDSAVYLCASTPGGSSYEQYFGPGTRLTVT.

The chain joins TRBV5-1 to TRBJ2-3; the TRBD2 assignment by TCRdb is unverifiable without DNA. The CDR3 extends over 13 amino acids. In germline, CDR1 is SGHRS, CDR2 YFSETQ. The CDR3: CASSLVGQDTQYF.

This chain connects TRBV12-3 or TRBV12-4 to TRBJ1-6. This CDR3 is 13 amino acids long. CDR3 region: CASRARLNSPLHF.

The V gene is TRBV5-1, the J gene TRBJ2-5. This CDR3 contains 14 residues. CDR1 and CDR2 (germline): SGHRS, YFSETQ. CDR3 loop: CASSPTDVKETQYF.

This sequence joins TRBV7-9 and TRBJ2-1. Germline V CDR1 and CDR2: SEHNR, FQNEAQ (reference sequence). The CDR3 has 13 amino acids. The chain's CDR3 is CASILGPNHEQFF. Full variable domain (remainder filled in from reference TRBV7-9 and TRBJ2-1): DTGVSQNPRHKITKRGQNVTFRCDPISEHNRLYWYRQTLGQGPEFLTYFQNEAQLEKSRLLSDRFSAERPKGSFSTLEIQRTEQGDSAMYLCASILGPNHEQFFGPGTRLTVL.

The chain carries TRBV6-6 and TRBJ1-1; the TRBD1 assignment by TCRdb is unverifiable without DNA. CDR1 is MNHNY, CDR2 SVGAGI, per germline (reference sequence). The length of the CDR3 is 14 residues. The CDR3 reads CASSYPTRTGEAFF.

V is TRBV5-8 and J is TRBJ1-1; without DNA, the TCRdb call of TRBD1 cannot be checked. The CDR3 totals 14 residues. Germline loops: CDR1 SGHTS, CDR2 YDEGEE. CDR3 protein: CASSDPGERAEAFF.

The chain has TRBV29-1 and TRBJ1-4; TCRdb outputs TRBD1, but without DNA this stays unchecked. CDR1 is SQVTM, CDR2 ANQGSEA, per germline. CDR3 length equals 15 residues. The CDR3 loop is CSVKDSLKGDEKLFF. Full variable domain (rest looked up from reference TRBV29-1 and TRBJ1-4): SAVISQKPSRDICQRGTSLTIQCQVDSQVTMMFWYRQQPGQSLTLIATANQGSEATYESGFVIDKFPISRPNLTFSTLTVSNMSPEDSSIYLCSVKDSLKGDEKLFFGSGTQLSVL.

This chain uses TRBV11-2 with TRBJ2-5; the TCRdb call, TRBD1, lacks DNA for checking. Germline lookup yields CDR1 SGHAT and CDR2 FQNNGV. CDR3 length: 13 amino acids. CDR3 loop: CASSRGLAETQYF.

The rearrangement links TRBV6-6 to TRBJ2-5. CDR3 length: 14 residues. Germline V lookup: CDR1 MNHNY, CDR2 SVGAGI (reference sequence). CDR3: CASSYPGDQETQYF.

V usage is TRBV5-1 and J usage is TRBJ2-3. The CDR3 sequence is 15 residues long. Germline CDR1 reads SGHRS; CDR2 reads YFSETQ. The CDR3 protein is CASSLVAGGTDTQYF.

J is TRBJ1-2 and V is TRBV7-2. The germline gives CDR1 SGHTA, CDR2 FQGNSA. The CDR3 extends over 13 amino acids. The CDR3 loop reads CASSLDEDYGYTF.

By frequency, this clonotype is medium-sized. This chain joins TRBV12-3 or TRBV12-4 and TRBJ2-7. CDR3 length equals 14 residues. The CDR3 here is CASSSQQGSYEQYF.

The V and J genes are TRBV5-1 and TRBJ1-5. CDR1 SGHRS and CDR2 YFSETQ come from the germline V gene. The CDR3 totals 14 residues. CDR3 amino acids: CASSTGEGSQPQHF.

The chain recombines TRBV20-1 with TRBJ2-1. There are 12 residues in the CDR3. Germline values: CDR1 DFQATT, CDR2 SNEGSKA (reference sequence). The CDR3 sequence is CSASGNYNEQFF.

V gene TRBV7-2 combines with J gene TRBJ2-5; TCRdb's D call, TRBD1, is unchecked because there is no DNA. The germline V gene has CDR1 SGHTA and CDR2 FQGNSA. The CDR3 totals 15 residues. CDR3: CASSSYSGRSETQYF.

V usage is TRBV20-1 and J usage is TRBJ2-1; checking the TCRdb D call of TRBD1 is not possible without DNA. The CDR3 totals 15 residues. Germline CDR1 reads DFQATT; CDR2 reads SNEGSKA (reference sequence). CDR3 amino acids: CSAGGTGGFYNEQFF.